Included here is one TCR beta chain sequence, with context. Its antigen is unknown. This specimen comes from a study of graft-versus-host responses after intestinal transplantation. The wider study: The whole recipient group had anti-thymocyte globulin induction followed by tacrolimus and steroids for roughly three years.

V was cut by 0 bases and J by 6 bases, with 8 bases left in between. Germline lookup yields CDR1 LGHNA and CDR2 YNFKEQ. This CDR3 has 13 amino acids. The table came from immunoSEQ multiplex PCR; TCRdb's copy has only in-frame clones and leaves some out. The sample consists of tens of thousands of clones, approximately 95% of them appearing once. The material was unstimulated CD8+ T cells sorted from spleen or lymph node cells, obtained before transplant. The chain combines TRBV4-2 with TRBJ1-1; D gene ambiguous. The source is a human donor who was the organ donor for an intestinal transplant. CDR3 region: CASSQDLRPEAFF. For the CDR3, the DNA is TGTGCCAGCAGCCAAGATTTACGCCCTGAAGCTTTCTTT.